These 23 T cell receptor beta chains originate from one sample sequenced in a study of shared clonotypes between healthy human individuals. Only in-frame clones appear in the TCRdb table, and some are missing; sequencing was by immunoSEQ multiplex PCR. The sample shows about 680,000 clones, less than 80% of them seen only once. The specimen sequenced was memory CD4+ T cells sorted from blood. Subset: CD45RA-negative fraction. The receptors here all came from a woman aged 30 to 39 in good health.

The chain joins TRBV29-1 to TRBJ1-2; no clear D gene. The length of the CDR3 is 12 residues. V lost 0 bases to trimming and J lost 6 bases, with 8 bases between them. The germline V gene has CDR1 SQVTM and CDR2 ANQGSEA. The CDR3 here is CSVEEGGDGYTF. CDR3 nucleotide sequence: TGCAGCGTTGAAGAAGGTGGGGATGGCTACACCTTC.

The rearrangement joins TRBV4-2 to TRBJ1-3, with D possibly being TRBD1 (5 bases). The CDR3 totals 14 residues. Deletions cut 5 bases from V and 0 bases from J, with 8 bases between. In germline, CDR1 is LGHNA, CDR2 YNFKEQ. The CDR3 loop reads CASSWGVSGNTIYF. For the CDR3, the DNA is TGTGCCAGCAGCTGGGGGGTCTCTGGAAACACCATATATTTT.

J is TRBJ1-1 and V is TRBV19; no clear D gene. The germline V gene encodes CDR1 LNHDA and CDR2 SQIVND (reference sequence). V lost 6 bases and J lost 1, with 9 bases in between. CDR3 length: 13 residues. Here the CDR3 reads CASRSLANTEAFF. The CDR3 DNA reads TGTGCCAGTAGGAGCCTGGCGAACACTGAAGCTTTCTTT. The whole variable domain, filled in from reference TRBV19 and TRBJ1-1, reads DGGITQSPKYLFRKEGQNVTLSCEQNLNHDAMYWYRQDPGQGLRLIYYSQIVNDFQKGDIAEGYSVSREKKESFPLTVTSAQKNPTAFYLCASRSLANTEAFFGQGTRLTVV.

This chain links TRBV2 with TRBJ2-3; D tentatively reads TRBD1 or TRBD2 (6 bases each). The CDR3 length is 13 residues. Germline CDR1 and CDR2: SNHLY and FYNNEI. CDR3: CALGGPNTDTQYF. The DNA for the CDR3 is TGTGCTCTAGGGGGGCCCAACACAGATACGCAGTATTTT.

This clone was picked up a small number of times. The genes are TRBV6-1 and TRBJ1-2; the D is unclear. This CDR3 contains 15 residues. V lost 1 base, J lost 2 bases, and 11 bases lay in between. Germline lookup yields CDR1 MNHNS and CDR2 SASEGT. The CDR3 DNA follows: TGTGCCAGCAGTGAAGTTGGAGGGAACAACTATGGCTACACCTTC. Translation gives CASSEVGGNNYGYTF.

The V gene is TRBV28, the J gene TRBJ2-2; 16 bases agree with TRBD2. The germline gives CDR1 MDHEN, CDR2 SYDVKM. CDR3 length: 16 amino acids. J was trimmed by 5 bases and V by 5 bases; bases with no gene match: 2. CDR3 loop: CASSRGLAGGTGELFF. The CDR3, as DNA: TGTGCCAGCAGTAGGGGACTAGCGGGAGGGACCGGGGAGCTGTTTTTT.

The chain links TRBV7-9 to TRBJ2-2; 8 bases map to TRBD2. CDR3 length: 15 residues. The germline gives CDR1 SEHNR, CDR2 FQNEAQ (reference sequence). Germline trimming cut 5 bases from V and 4 bases from J; bases unmatched to any gene: 6. This CDR3 reads CASSEAGDGTGELFF. DNA of the CDR3: TGTGCCAGCAGCGAAGCGGGAGACGGCACCGGGGAGCTGTTTTTT.

This clone has a handful of counts. The chain's CDR3 is CASSFLSSGTTDTQYF. The CDR3 DNA sequence: TGTGCCAGCAGTTTTTTGTCTAGCGGGACCACAGATACGCAGTATTTT. The genes are TRBV27 and TRBJ2-3, with 9 bases fitting TRBD2. The CDR3 contains 16 residues. The J segment lost 2 bases and the V segment lost 3 bases, leaving 6 bases of the junction unmatched. The germline CDR1 and CDR2 sequences are MNHEY and SMNVEV (reference sequence).

The chain links TRBV5-1 to TRBJ2-5, with D perhaps TRBD1 (5 bases). The CDR3 consists of 13 residues. V lost 4 bases and J 0 bases, leaving 7 bases between the germline ends. Germline CDR1 reads SGHRS; CDR2 reads YFSETQ. The CDR3 protein is CASSHRNQETQYF. CDR3 DNA: TGCGCCAGCAGCCACAGGAACCAAGAGACCCAGTACTTC.

The J gene is TRBJ2-2, the V gene TRBV5-1; D is unclear. The ends were cut back, 0 bases at V and 5 bases at J, with 8 bases in the middle. Germline-derived CDR1 and CDR2 are SGHRS and YFSETQ. The length of the CDR3 is 14 residues. CDR3 sequence reads: CASSLESGTGELFF. For the CDR3, the DNA is TGCGCCAGCAGCTTGGAAAGTGGGACCGGGGAGCTGTTTTTT. Variable domain in full (rest from reference TRBV5-1 and TRBJ2-2): KAGVTQTPRYLIKTRGQQVTLSCSPISGHRSVSWYQQTPGQGLQFLFEYFSETQRNKGNFPGRFSGRQFSNSRSEMNVSTLELGDSALYLCASSLESGTGELFFGEGSRLTVL.

V usage is TRBV7-3 and J usage is TRBJ2-3, with 12 positions matching TRBD2. V was clipped by 5 bases and J by 4 bases; unmatched bases: 13. Per the germline V gene, CDR1 is SGHTA and CDR2 is FQGTGA. This CDR3 is built from 18 residues. CDR3 region: CASSPRPRTSGIPDTQYF. DNA for the CDR3: TGTGCCAGCAGCCCCCGACCGAGGACTAGCGGGATCCCAGATACGCAGTATTTT. The full variable domain, its missing parts supplied by reference TRBV7-3 and TRBJ2-3, is GAGVSQTPSNKVTEKGKYVELRCDPISGHTALYWYRQSLGQGPEFLIYFQGTGAADDSGLPNDRFFAVRPEGSVSTLKIQRTERGDSAVYLCASSPRPRTSGIPDTQYFGPGTRLTVL.

This clone was detected only a few times. In the same sample, other DNA sequences code for this CDR3. V gene TRBV7-2 combines with J gene TRBJ2-7; D assignment may be TRBD1 or TRBD2 (7 bases each). Germline lookup yields CDR1 SGHTA and CDR2 FQGNSA. The CDR3 has 14 amino acids. Trimming left V 5 bases short and J 3 bases short, with 14 bases between. CDR3 loop: CASSPQRDSYEQYF. The CDR3 region has the DNA TGTGCCAGCAGCCCTCAGCGGGACAGCTACGAGCAGTACTTC.

On this clone itself: This CDR3 is also generated by other DNA sequences in the sample. The chain links TRBV29-1 to TRBJ2-7, with a possible D match to TRBD1 (5 bases). The ends were cut back, 6 bases at V and 2 bases at J, with 8 bases in the middle. Germline CDR1 and CDR2: SQVTM and ANQGSEA. CDR3 length: 11 amino acids. In DNA form, the CDR3 reads TGCAGCGTCCAAGGGGCCTACGAGCAGTACTTC. This codes for CSVQGAYEQYF.

The chain has TRBV27 and TRBJ1-2; D not resolved. V was clipped by 4 bases and J by 7 bases, with 10 bases between them. CDR3 length equals 12 residues. Germline lookup yields CDR1 MNHEY and CDR2 SMNVEV (reference sequence). The DNA of the CDR3 is TGTGCCAGCAGTTCCCGTTCGGGTGGCTACACCTTC. As protein: CASSSRSGGYTF.

This clone was counted only a few times. The V and J genes are TRBV6-5 and TRBJ2-2, with 7 nucleotides matching TRBD1. The V gene's germline CDR1 is MNHEY and CDR2 SVGAGI. The CDR3 contains 14 residues. V shed 2 bases and J 5 bases; nucleotides not matched to a gene: 2. The CDR3 region has the DNA TGTGCCAGCAGTTACGGGACAGTTACCGGGGAGCTGTTTTTT. This codes for CASSYGTVTGELFF.

This clone was seen only a few times. This chain uses TRBV5-1 with TRBJ1-2, with TRBD1 matching 8 bases. V gave up 2 bases and J gave up 1 base; unmatched junction bases: 10. This CDR3 region has 17 residues. CDR1 and CDR2 from the germline V gene are SGHRS and YFSETQ. The CDR3 here is CASSFFFLTGVNYGYTF. In DNA, the CDR3 is TGCGCCAGCAGCTTTTTTTTCCTGACAGGGGTTAACTATGGCTACACCTTC.

The gene calls are TRBV2 and TRBJ1-2; 7 nucleotides align to TRBD1. The trim removed 5 bases at V and 2 bases at J, leaving 2 bases unmatched. Germline CDR1 reads SNHLY; CDR2 reads FYNNEI. This CDR3 has 13 amino acids. Written as DNA, the CDR3 is TGTGCCAGCAGTAAGGACAGGAACTATGGCTACACCTTC. This sequence encodes CASSKDRNYGYTF.

The chain has TRBV28 and TRBJ1-5, with D maybe TRBD1 (6 bases). With 11 bases removed from V and 3 bases from J, the gap between germline ends came to 17 bases. The CDR3 length is 14 residues. Looked up from germline, CDR1 is MDHEN and CDR2 is SYDVKM. This CDR3 is CAGGLALHNQPQHF. In DNA, the CDR3 is TGTGCCGGGGGCTTGGCCTTACACAATCAGCCCCAGCATTTT. The full variable domain, with the rest looked up from reference TRBV28 and TRBJ1-5, is DVKVTQSSRYLVKRTGEKVFLECVQDMDHENMFWYRQDPGLGLRLIYFSYDVKMKEKGDIPEGYSVSREKKERFSLILESASTNQTSMYLCAGGLALHNQPQHFGDGTRLSIL.

The rearrangement joins TRBV6-1 to TRBJ1-5; 7 bases match TRBD1. The V segment lost 1 base and the J segment 9 bases; nucleotides outside the gene matches: 6. Germline CDR1 reads MNHNS; CDR2 reads SASEGT. The CDR3 has 14 residues. The CDR3 loop is CASSEERGRGPQHF. CDR3 DNA sequence: TGTGCCAGCAGTGAAGAAAGGGGGCGAGGGCCCCAGCATTTT.

The chain has TRBV27 and TRBJ1-1; 8 nucleotides align to TRBD1. The CDR3 is made up of 15 amino acids. CDR1 and CDR2 (germline): MNHEY, SMNVEV (reference sequence). Unmatched junction bases numbered 5, after V lost 5 bases and J lost 0 bases. The CDR3 sequence: CASSTPGQVNTEAFF. The CDR3 nucleotides read TGTGCCAGCAGTACGCCGGGACAGGTGAACACTGAAGCTTTCTTT.

Only one count was recorded for this clone. The chain links TRBV2 to TRBJ2-2, with 9 bases identical to TRBD1. Trimming at V came to 8 bases and at J to 5 bases, leaving 3 bases not matched to a gene. The CDR3 loop spans 13 amino acids. CDR1 is SNHLY, CDR2 FYNNEI, per germline. Here the CDR3 reads CASRTGETGELFF. The CDR3 nucleotides read TGTGCCAGCCGGACAGGGGAGACCGGGGAGCTGTTTTTT.

Comments on this clone: This specimen includes other DNA sequences encoding the same CDR3. The chain employs TRBV15 and TRBJ1-5; D is unresolved. The CDR3 spans 13 residues. The V end lost 1 base, the J end lost 4 bases, and 5 bases lay between the germline ends. Germline lookup yields CDR1 LNHNV and CDR2 YYDKDF (reference sequence). CDR3: CATSRVGNQPQHF. CDR3 bases: TGTGCCACCAGCAGAGTGGGGAATCAGCCCCAGCATTTT.

V gene TRBV6-6 combines with J gene TRBJ1-2; D may be TRBD1 (5 bases). V gave up 2 bases and J gave up 6 bases, with 7 bases separating them. Germline assignment: CDR1 MNHNY and CDR2 SVGAGI (reference sequence). The CDR3 is 12 residues long. In DNA, the CDR3 is TGTGCCAGCAGTTACGACAGAGATGGCTACACCTTC. This encodes CASSYDRDGYTF.